This record concerns one T cell receptor (beta chain) sequence. This clone was seen just once. Its binding antigen is unknown. Base qualities are missing; no much larger clone stands one base away. The data stem from a study of T cell responses to AZD1222 COVID-19 vaccine (dated by TCRdb to 2020 to 2022). Some background on the complete study: AZD1222 recipients with second doses at about 4 weeks or about 12 weeks were pooled, because spike-specific TCR depth and breadth did not differ between schedules. Enrollment into the trials was organized by age into subgroups of 18-55, 56-69 and 70-plus years, and those subgroups contained roughly 150, 30 and 60 TCR-sequenced participants, respectively. TCR sequencing was performed for some 250 trial participants, of whom 200 to 220 were given two doses of AZD1222 and around 26 were given two doses of MenACWY control vaccine.

The CDR3 regions of human TCRbeta chains were analyzed by immunosequencing. The authors' pipeline ran thus. TCRs in the repertoires were compared against a reference library of SARS-CoV-2-specific TCRs that had been generated with the MIRA antigen-specificity platform. Breadth was defined as the fraction of unique TCRs that were SARS-CoV-2-associated. Depth was defined as the fraction of total T cells that were SARS-CoV-2-associated. Each spike-specific TCR was assigned to its reactive spike region and to a CD4 or CD8 class using the MIRA data. Log10-transformed breadth and depth values were compared by one-way ANOVA with Sidak's multiple comparisons tests. TCRdb re-hosts the immuneACCESS table, in-frame sequences only. Its copies lack some clones; in the studies checked, an unresolved V gene accounts for under half of them, and the cause for the rest is not known. The V and J calls and the clone size are those of that table, but D and trimming were determined from the DNA. The sample includes some 100,000 clones, with around 84% observed a single time. Roughly 1.4% of the sample is taken by the ten largest.

Per the germline V gene (reference sequence), LNHDA is the CDR1 and SQIVND is the CDR2. Trimming at the junction amounts to 3 bases on V and 7 bases on J, and the germline ends lie 15 bases apart. Including cysteine and phenylalanine, the CDR3 has 14 amino acids. The entry retains the CDR3 DNA only, 42 bases that are in frame from base 1. What the authors observed across the whole study: Because no samples from the day 14 peak response were available, repertoires could be characterized only after the peak T cell response. Epitopes outside the regions mutated in the B.1.351 and B.1.1.7 variants were reportedly recognized by nearly half of the unique spike-specific TCRs. Most participants were white British and females outnumbered males, and the authors suggested that clonal diversity may have been underestimated. Vaccine-associated CD4 TCRs spanned the whole spike protein, with dominant responses in regions 160-218 and 743-854. Conclusions about previously exposed vaccinees are limited, since just five to seven AZD1222 recipients were seropositive for SARS-CoV-2 at baseline. After two AZD1222 doses, both the breadth and the depth of spike-specific TCRs were significantly higher than at day 0 and than in MenACWY recipients. The 56-69-year group was small, and its depth increase did not reach significance, likely because of low power.

The sample's time point label, decoded: baseline before first vaccination. Samples from vaccinated people were obtained from the UK trials COV001 and COV002, which included a single-blind randomized controlled phase 2/3 trial of AZD1222 (ChAdOx1 nCoV-19) in healthy adults. Trial participant PBMC samples were collected at day 0 and day 28 after the second dose for TCRbeta chain sequencing. The chain links TRBV19 with TRBJ1-2; the D gene lacks a confident call. The TCR was taken from an adult in good health. This sample comprised peripheral blood, obtained on day 0 of AZD1222 vaccination. In nucleotide form, the sequence is TGTGCCAGTAGTATCCCGGATGCTTGGGGTGGCTACACCTTC. Translated, it reads CASSIPDAWGGYTF.